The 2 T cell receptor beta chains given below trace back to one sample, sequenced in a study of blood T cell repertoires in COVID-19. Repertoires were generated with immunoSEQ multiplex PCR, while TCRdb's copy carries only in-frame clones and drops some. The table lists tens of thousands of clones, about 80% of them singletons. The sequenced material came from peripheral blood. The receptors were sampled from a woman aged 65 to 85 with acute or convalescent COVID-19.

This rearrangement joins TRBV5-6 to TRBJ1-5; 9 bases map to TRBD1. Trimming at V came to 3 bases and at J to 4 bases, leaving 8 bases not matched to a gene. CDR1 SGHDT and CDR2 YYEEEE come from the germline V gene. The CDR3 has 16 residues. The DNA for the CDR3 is TGTGCCAGCAGCTCGGACAGGGGCATCTGGAATCAGCCCCAGCATTTT. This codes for CASSSDRGIWNQPQHF.

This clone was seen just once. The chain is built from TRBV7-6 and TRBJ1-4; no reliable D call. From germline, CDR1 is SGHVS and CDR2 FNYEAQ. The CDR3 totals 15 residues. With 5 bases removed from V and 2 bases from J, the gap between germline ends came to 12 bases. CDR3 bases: TGTGCCAGCAGCCCCCGCCGGGATACTAATGAAAAACTGTTTTTT. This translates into CASSPRRDTNEKLFF.